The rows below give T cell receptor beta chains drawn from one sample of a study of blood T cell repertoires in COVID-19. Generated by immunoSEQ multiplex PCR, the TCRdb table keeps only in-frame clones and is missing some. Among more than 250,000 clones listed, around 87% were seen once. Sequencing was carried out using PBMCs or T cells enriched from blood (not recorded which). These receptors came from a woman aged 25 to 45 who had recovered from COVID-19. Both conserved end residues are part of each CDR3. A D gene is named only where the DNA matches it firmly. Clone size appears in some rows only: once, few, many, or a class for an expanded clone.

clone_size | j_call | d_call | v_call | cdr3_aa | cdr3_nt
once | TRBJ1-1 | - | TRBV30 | CAWSVGSNTEAFF | TGTGCCTGGAGTGTAGGGAGTAACACTGAAGCTTTCTTT
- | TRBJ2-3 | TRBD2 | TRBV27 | CASSLLTSGGVTRVDTQYF | TGTGCCAGCAGTTTGCTTACTAGCGGGGGGGTGACAAGGGTAGATACGCAGTATTTT
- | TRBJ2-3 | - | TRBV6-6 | CASSYSARDTQYF | TGTGCCAGCAGTTACTCGGCTCGCGATACGCAGTATTTT
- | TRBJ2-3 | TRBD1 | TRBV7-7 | CASSAMPGQGMDTQYF | TGTGCCAGCAGCGCAATGCCGGGACAGGGGATGGATACGCAGTATTTT
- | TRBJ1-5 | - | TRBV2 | CASNQGVNQPQHF | TGTGCCAGCAATCAGGGCGTCAATCAGCCCCAGCATTTT
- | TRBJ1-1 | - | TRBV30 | CAWRGQTNTEAFF | TGTGCCTGGAGGGGGCAGACAAACACTGAAGCTTTCTTT
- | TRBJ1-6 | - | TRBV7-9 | CASSLVLRGNSPLHF | TGTGCCAGCAGCTTAGTTCTCAGGGGAAATTCACCCCTCCACTTT
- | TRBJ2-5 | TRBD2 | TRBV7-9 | CASSQSLAEQETQYF | TGTGCCAGCAGCCAATCTCTAGCGGAGCAAGAGACCCAGTACTTC
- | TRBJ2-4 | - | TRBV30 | CAWSVKEIQYF | TGTGCCTGGAGTGTGAAAGAGATTCAGTACTTC
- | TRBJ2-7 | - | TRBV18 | CASSPSTGPYEQYF | TGTGCCAGCTCACCAAGCACAGGGCCCTACGAGCAGTACTTC